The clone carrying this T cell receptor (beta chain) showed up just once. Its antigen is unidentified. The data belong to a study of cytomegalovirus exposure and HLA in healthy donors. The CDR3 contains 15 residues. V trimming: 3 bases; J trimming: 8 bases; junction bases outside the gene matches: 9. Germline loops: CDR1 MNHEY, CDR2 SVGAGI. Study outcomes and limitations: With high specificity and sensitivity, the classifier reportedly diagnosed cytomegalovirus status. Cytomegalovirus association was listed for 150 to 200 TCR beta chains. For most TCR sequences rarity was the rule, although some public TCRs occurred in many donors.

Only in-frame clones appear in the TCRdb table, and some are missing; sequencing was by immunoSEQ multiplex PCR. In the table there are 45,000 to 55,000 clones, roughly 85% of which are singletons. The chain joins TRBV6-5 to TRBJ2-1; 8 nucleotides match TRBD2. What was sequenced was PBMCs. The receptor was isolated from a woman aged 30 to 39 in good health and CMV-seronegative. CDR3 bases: TGTGCCAGCAGTTATGGACTAGCCCGAGGGGATGAGCAGTTCTTC. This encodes CASSYGLARGDEQFF.